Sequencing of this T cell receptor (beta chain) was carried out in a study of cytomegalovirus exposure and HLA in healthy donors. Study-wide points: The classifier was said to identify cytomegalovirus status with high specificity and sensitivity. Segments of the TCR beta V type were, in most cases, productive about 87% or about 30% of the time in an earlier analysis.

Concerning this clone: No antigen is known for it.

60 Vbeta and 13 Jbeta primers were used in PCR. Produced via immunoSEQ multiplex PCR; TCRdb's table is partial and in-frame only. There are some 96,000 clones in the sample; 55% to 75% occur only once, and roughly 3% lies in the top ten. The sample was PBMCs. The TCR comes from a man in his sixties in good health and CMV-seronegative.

The CDR3 sequence: CASSVTTGAGNIQYF. CDR3 DNA: TGTGCCAGCAGCGTAACCACCGGAGCCGGGAACATTCAGTACTTC. The chain couples TRBV9 to TRBJ2-4; D remains ambiguous. The CDR3 sequence is 15 residues long. V dropped 1 base and J dropped 7 bases, with 15 bases sitting between them. CDR1 SGDLS and CDR2 YYNGEE come from the germline V gene.